The 30 T cell receptor beta chains below come from one sample, sequenced in a study of T-cell memory formation after mild COVID-19. TCRdb reprocessed the 5' RACE reads with MiXCR, giving one entry per CDR3 protein. The sample records hundreds of thousands of distinct CDR3 sequences, about a fifth being singletons. The sample comprised PBMCs or a T cell subset sorted from them (not recorded which). The receptors derive from an adult woman who had mild COVID-19 (a few samples of this study predate the infection). Cell type and time point are not known.

This rearrangement joins TRBV7-2 to TRBJ1-1; a weak D match, TRBD1 (6 bases). The CDR3 has 13 residues. The V end was cut by 7 bases, the J end by 5 bases, with 14 bases between. Germline-derived CDR1 and CDR2 are SGHTA and FQGNSA. The CDR3 region is CASKQGKRTEAFF. In DNA, the CDR3 is TGTGCCAGCAAACAGGGAAAACGGACTGAAGCTTTCTTT.

The rearrangement links TRBV6-1 to TRBJ1-3; D gene unclear. The CDR3 sequence is 14 residues long. Germline values: CDR1 MNHNS, CDR2 SASEGT. V was trimmed by 4 bases and J by 7 bases, leaving 14 bases between them. CDR3 loop: CASSGRTLTNTIYF. The CDR3 DNA sequence: TGTGCCAGCAGTGGACGGACCCTCACCAACACCATATATTTT.

V usage is TRBV12-3 or TRBV12-4 and J usage is TRBJ2-5; 7 bases align to TRBD2. After removal of 6 bases from V and 0 bases from J, the junction contained 7 bases not matched to a gene. This CDR3 has 15 residues. The CDR3 DNA is TGTGCCAGCAGCTTCGGGGGGAGTCACCAAGAGACCCAGTACTTC. Its protein product is CASSFGGSHQETQYF.

The rearrangement uses TRBV4-3 and TRBJ2-4; a possible D gene is TRBD1 (7 bases). Germline CDR1 LGHNA, CDR2 YSLEER. There are 19 residues in the CDR3. Trimming shortened V by 4 bases and J by 0 bases, and 22 bases separated the two germline ends. DNA of the CDR3: TGCGCCAGCAGCCCAGGGGGGCAGGCTTCAGAACTAGCCAAAAACATTCAGTACTTC. This sequence encodes CASSPGGQASELAKNIQYF.

This chain uses TRBV2 with TRBJ2-3, with unresolved D. Trimming removed 8 bases from V and 2 bases from J, with 17 bases in between. Germline-derived CDR1 and CDR2 are SNHLY and FYNNEI. The CDR3 is made up of 15 amino acids. Written as DNA, the CDR3 is TGTGCCAGCGGCGGAATCTTGAGGTCCACAGATACGCAGTATTTT. Translated, it gives CASGGILRSTDTQYF.

This clonotype was found once. The J gene is TRBJ2-3, the V gene TRBV12-3 or TRBV12-4; D is undetermined. V lost 5 bases to trimming and J lost 2 bases, with 11 bases between them. The CDR3 is 14 residues long. The CDR3 DNA is TGTGCCAGCAGTACAACGGGCCCCACAGATACGCAGTATTTT. The encoded protein is CASSTTGPTDTQYF.

In its sample, this clonotype was seen a few times. J is TRBJ2-7 and V is TRBV30; TRBD1 matches at 10 bases. Germline CDR1 and CDR2: GTSNPN and SVGIG (reference sequence). This CDR3 is 13 amino acids long. J was trimmed by 3 bases and V by 6 bases; bases with no gene match: 5. CDR3 in amino acids: CACGTGDFYEQYF. The DNA of the CDR3 is TGTGCCTGCGGGACAGGGGATTTCTACGAGCAGTACTTC.

CDR3 DNA sequence: TGTGCCAGCAGTTTACGGGGGAAGGACAATGAGCAGTTCTTC. The encoded protein is CASSLRGKDNEQFF. The J gene is TRBJ2-1, the V gene TRBV12-3 or TRBV12-4, with a weak D call TRBD2 (6 bases). Trimming shortened V by 2 bases and J by 5 bases, and 10 bases separated the two germline ends. CDR3 length equals 14 residues.

This clonotype has at least ten counts. The chain uses TRBV24-1 and TRBJ2-7; 7 bases map to TRBD1. Germline V gene lookup returns CDR1 KGHDR and CDR2 SFDVKD. The CDR3 runs to 16 residues. Trimming removed 2 bases from V and 3 bases from J; junction bases left unmatched: 9. Here the CDR3 DNA reads TGTGCCACCAGTGATTCTAGGGGGCGATGGGGCTACGAGCAGTACTTC. Encoded protein: CATSDSRGRWGYEQYF.

This rearrangement joins TRBV6-5 to TRBJ1-1; D not resolved. The germline V gene has CDR1 MNHEY and CDR2 SVGAGI. This CDR3 is built from 14 residues. The V gene lost 4 bases and the J gene lost 5 bases, with 14 bases spanning the gap. The CDR3 sequence: CASSLGRMRTEAFF. CDR3 in DNA: TGTGCCAGCAGTTTGGGCAGGATGAGAACTGAAGCTTTCTTT.

In its sample, this clonotype was seen many times. The V gene is TRBV5-1, the J gene TRBJ2-7, with D tentatively TRBD2 (5 bases). The germline V gene has CDR1 SGHRS and CDR2 YFSETQ. Between the trimmed V and J ends, which lost 6 bases and 0 bases, there was a span of 10 bases. This CDR3 has 13 residues. In DNA form, the CDR3 reads TGCGCCAGCAACCCGGGGAACTCCTACGAGCAGTACTTC. Residues: CASNPGNSYEQYF.

The chain uses TRBV19 and TRBJ1-2, with TRBD1 matching over 7 bases. The ends lost 0 bases at V and 7 bases at J; junction bases unmatched: 8. The germline V gene encodes CDR1 LNHDA and CDR2 SQIVND (reference sequence). The CDR3 spans 15 residues. The CDR3 DNA sequence: TGTGCCAGTAGTATAGAAGGACAGGTGGTGGGTGGCTACACCTTC. The encoded protein is CASSIEGQVVGGYTF.

The chain combines TRBV7-9 with TRBJ2-1, with D uncertain. Per germline, CDR1 SEHNR and CDR2 FQNEAQ (reference sequence). The CDR3 contains 12 residues. V lost 1 base and J 9 bases, leaving 7 bases between the germline ends. The CDR3 loop reads CASSLGVVEQFF. CDR3 DNA sequence: TGTGCCAGCAGCTTAGGAGTAGTTGAGCAGTTCTTC.

This chain links TRBV29-1 with TRBJ1-1; 12 bases match TRBD1. Trimming at V came to 7 bases and at J to 5 bases, leaving 11 bases not matched to a gene. Germline V lookup: CDR1 SQVTM, CDR2 ANQGSEA. This CDR3 comprises 15 residues. The CDR3 region has the DNA TGCAGCGGGACCGGGACAGGGGGCGCACGGACTGAAGCTTTCTTT. Its protein is CSGTGTGGARTEAFF.

This clonotype has just one count. The chain combines TRBV7-3 with TRBJ1-6; 9 bases align to TRBD1. Germline CDR1 SGHTA, CDR2 FQGTGA. Trimming cost V 4 bases and J 5 bases; bases outside gene matches: 3. The CDR3 totals 15 residues. The CDR3 DNA follows: TGTGCCAGCAGCTCTACAGGGGGCCATAATTCACCCCTCCACTTT. Protein: CASSSTGGHNSPLHF.

The count of this clonotype is one. The rearrangement uses TRBV29-1 and TRBJ2-3; D possibly corresponds to TRBD1 (5 bases). There are 9 residues in the CDR3. CDR1 and CDR2 (germline): SQVTM, ANQGSEA. CDR3 sequence reads: CGATDTQYF. CDR3 in DNA: TGCGGGGCCACAGATACGCAGTATTTT.

This chain joins TRBV2 and TRBJ1-5, with TRBD1 as a possible D gene (6 bases). Per germline, CDR1 SNHLY and CDR2 FYNNEI. Deletions cut 3 bases from V and 7 bases from J, with 13 bases between. This CDR3 has 14 residues. The CDR3 region is CASSESRGQQPQHF. The DNA of the CDR3 is TGTGCCAGCAGTGAGTCCCGGGGGCAACAGCCCCAGCATTTT. Supplemented by reference TRBV2 and TRBJ1-5, the full variable domain reads EPEVTQTPSHQVTQMGQEVILRCVPISNHLYFYWYRQILGQKVEFLVSFYNNEISEKSEIFDDQFSVERPDGSNFTLKIRSTKLEDSAMYFCASSESRGQQPQHFGDGTRLSIL.

This clonotype was recorded at least ten times. The junction departs from the called germline gene at one end, perhaps through a read error. CDR3 bases: TGTGCCAGCAGCTCCGGGACAGGGGGCTACGAGCAGTACTTC. It codes for CASSSGTGGYEQYF. This chain joins TRBV5-1 and TRBJ2-7; 11 bases agree with TRBD1. Germline V gives CDR1 SGHRS, CDR2 YFSETQ. CDR3 length: 14 residues.

This clonotype has a handful of counts. The chain couples TRBV20-1 to TRBJ1-1; D ambiguous. Trimming left V 0 bases short and J 3 bases short, with 11 bases between. The CDR3 has 14 residues. Per germline, CDR1 DFQATT and CDR2 SNEGSKA (reference sequence). The CDR3 loop is CSARDRAAYTEAFF. The CDR3 DNA sequence: TGCAGTGCTAGAGATCGGGCAGCCTACACTGAAGCTTTCTTT.

V and J are TRBV12-3 or TRBV12-4 and TRBJ1-5; D gene ambiguous. V lost 6 bases and J lost 5, with 8 bases in between. CDR3 length equals 12 residues. Written as DNA, the CDR3 is TGTGCCAGCAGCCGGGATCATCAGCCCCAGCATTTT. Its translation is CASSRDHQPQHF.

The chain has TRBV3-1 and TRBJ1-1; D is ambiguous. Germline V gene sequence: CDR1 LGHDT, CDR2 YNNKEL (reference sequence). Trimming took 6 bases from V and 2 from J, leaving 13 bases between them. The CDR3 has 14 residues. CDR3 protein: CASRAVGINTEAFF. In DNA form, the CDR3 reads TGTGCCAGCAGGGCTGTGGGGATAAACACTGAAGCTTTCTTT.

This clonotype was observed at least ten times. This sequence joins TRBV23-1 and TRBJ2-5, with D possibly matching TRBD2 (5 bases). TRBV23-1 is sorted into the ORF group, with uncertain function. CDR3 length: 12 residues. V lost 7 bases, J lost 4 bases, and 10 bases lay in between. This CDR3 reads CASTGWAETQYF. DNA for the CDR3: TGCGCCAGCACGGGATGGGCAGAGACCCAGTACTTC.

The J gene is TRBJ1-2, the V gene TRBV24-1; TRBD1 matches at 7 bases. The junction had 13 bases not matched to a gene; V was cut back by 3 bases and J by 7 bases. The CDR3 sequence is 16 residues long. Germline V gene lookup returns CDR1 KGHDR and CDR2 SFDVKD. This chain's CDR3 is CATSDQSLGQFGGYTF. The CDR3, as DNA: TGTGCCACCAGTGATCAAAGCCTGGGACAGTTTGGTGGCTACACCTTC.

The table lists this clonotype with many counts. The chain recombines TRBV4-3 with TRBJ2-3, with D possibly being TRBD2 (6 bases). The CDR3 loop spans 14 amino acids. CDR1 is LGHNA, CDR2 YSLEER, per germline. The V and J ends lost 0 bases and 5 bases respectively, with 9 bases between them. CDR3: CASSQDASVDTQYF. CDR3 coding DNA: TGCGCCAGCAGCCAAGATGCTAGCGTAGATACGCAGTATTTT.

V gene TRBV15 combines with J gene TRBJ1-1, with TRBD1 matching over 9 bases. With V trimmed by 8 bases and J by 4 bases, 14 bases remained unmatched. CDR1 is LNHNV and CDR2 is YYDKDF in the germline V gene (reference sequence). CDR3 length equals 16 residues. This chain's CDR3 is CATRPFRLGQGTEAFF. For the CDR3, the DNA is TGTGCCACCCGTCCTTTCCGTTTGGGACAGGGCACTGAAGCTTTCTTT.

V and J are TRBV4-1 and TRBJ2-5; D is possibly TRBD1 (5 bases). CDR3 length: 13 amino acids. The V gene's germline CDR1 is MGHRA and CDR2 YSYEKL. V lost 4 bases and J lost 9, with 15 bases in between. CDR3 bases: TGCGCCAGCAGCCCCACCAATCTAGGGGCCCAGTACTTC. This codes for CASSPTNLGAQYF.

This clonotype was picked up a small number of times. The V and J genes are TRBV5-6 and TRBJ1-4; 7 nucleotides agree with TRBD1. V trimming: 3 bases; J trimming: 8 bases; junction bases outside the gene matches: 10. Germline CDR1 and CDR2: SGHDT and YYEEEE. This CDR3 spans 15 amino acids. CDR3 amino acids: CASSSGGTVGEKLFF. CDR3 DNA sequence: TGTGCCAGCAGCTCCGGGGGGACAGTGGGGGAAAAACTGTTTTTT.

There are a few counts of this clonotype. This may stem from a read error, because a much larger clone lies one nucleotide away. V is TRBV7-3 and J is TRBJ1-1, with no clear D. The germline CDR1 and CDR2 sequences are SGHTA and FQGTGA. This CDR3 has 14 residues. The V end lost 2 bases, the J end lost 1 base, and 8 bases lay between the germline ends. The CDR3 DNA follows: TGTGCCAGCAGCTTAGGGCCCGCGAACACTGAAGCTTTCTTT. It yields the protein CASSLGPANTEAFF.

This clonotype has a handful of counts. This rearrangement joins TRBV12-3 or TRBV12-4 to TRBJ2-1; D uncertain. The CDR3 spans 13 residues. V was clipped by 2 bases and J by 4 bases, with 6 bases between them. The CDR3 region is CASSLNGYNEQFF. The CDR3 bases are TGTGCCAGCAGTTTAAACGGGTACAATGAGCAGTTCTTC.

This clonotype has just a few counts. The chain carries TRBV5-1 and TRBJ2-7, with 14 nucleotides matching TRBD2. The germline V gene has CDR1 SGHRS and CDR2 YFSETQ. Germline trimming cut 4 bases from V and 1 base from J; bases unmatched to any gene: 4. The CDR3 is 16 amino acids. In DNA, the CDR3 is TGCGCCAGCAGCGCCGGACTAGCGGGGGGTTCCTACGAGCAGTACTTC. This codes for CASSAGLAGGSYEQYF.